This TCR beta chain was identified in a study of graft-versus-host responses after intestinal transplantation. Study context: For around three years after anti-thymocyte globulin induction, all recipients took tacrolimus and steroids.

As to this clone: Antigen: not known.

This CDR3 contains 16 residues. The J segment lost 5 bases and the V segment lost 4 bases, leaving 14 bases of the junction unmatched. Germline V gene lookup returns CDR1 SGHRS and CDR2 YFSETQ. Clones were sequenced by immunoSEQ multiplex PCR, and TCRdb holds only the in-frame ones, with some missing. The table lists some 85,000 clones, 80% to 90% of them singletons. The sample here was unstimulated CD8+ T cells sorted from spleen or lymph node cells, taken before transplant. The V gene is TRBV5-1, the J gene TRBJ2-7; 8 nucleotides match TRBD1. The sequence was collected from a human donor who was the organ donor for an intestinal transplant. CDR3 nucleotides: TGCGCCAGCAGCCCCGGACAGGGTGGCCTTCTGGACGAGCAGTACTTC. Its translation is CASSPGQGGLLDEQYF. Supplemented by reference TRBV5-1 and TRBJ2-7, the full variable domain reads KAGVTQTPRYLIKTRGQQVTLSCSPISGHRSVSWYQQTPGQGLQFLFEYFSETQRNKGNFPGRFSGRQFSNSRSEMNVSTLELGDSALYLCASSPGQGGLLDEQYFGPGTRLTVT.